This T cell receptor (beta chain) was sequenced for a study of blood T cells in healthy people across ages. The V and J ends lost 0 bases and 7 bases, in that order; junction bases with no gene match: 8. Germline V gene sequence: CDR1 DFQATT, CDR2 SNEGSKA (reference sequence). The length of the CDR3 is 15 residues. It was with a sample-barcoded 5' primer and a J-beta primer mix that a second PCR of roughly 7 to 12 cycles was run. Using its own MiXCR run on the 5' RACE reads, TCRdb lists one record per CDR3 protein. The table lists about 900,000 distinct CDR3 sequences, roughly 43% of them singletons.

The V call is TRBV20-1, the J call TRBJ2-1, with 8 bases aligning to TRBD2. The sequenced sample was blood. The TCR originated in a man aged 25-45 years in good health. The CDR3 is CSARDAGGLSNEQFF. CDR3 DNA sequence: TGCAGTGCTAGAGATGCGGGGGGCCTGAGTAATGAGCAGTTCTTC.